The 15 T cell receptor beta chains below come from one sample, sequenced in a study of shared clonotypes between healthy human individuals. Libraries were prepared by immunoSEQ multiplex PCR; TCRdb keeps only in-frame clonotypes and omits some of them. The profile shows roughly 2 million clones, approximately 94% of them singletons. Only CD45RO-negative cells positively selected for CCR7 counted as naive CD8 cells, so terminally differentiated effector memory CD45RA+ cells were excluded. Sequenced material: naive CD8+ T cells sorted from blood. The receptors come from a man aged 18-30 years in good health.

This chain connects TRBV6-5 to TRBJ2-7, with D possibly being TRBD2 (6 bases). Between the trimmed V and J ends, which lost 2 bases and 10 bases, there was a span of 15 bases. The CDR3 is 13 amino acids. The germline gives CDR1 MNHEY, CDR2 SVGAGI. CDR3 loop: CASSYGGTARQYF. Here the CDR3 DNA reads TGTGCCAGCAGTTACGGCGGGACGGCCCGTCAGTACTTC.

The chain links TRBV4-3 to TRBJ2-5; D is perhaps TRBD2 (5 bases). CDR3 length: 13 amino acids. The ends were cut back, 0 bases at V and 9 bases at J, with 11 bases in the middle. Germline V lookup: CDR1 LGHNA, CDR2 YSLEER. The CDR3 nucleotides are TGCGCCAGCAGCCAAGATAAGTGGAGGCCCCAGTACTTC. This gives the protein CASSQDKWRPQYF.

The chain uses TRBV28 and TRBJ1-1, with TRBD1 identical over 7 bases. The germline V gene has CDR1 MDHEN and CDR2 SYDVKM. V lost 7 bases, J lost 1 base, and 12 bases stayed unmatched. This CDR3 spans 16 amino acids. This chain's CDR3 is CASTMWGDRENTEAFF. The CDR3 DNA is TGTGCCAGCACCATGTGGGGGGACAGAGAGAACACTGAAGCTTTCTTT.

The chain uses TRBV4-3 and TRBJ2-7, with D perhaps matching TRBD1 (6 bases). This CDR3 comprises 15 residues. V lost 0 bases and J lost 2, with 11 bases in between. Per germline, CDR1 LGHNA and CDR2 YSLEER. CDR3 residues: CASSQDLGATYEQYF. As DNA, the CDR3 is TGCGCCAGCAGCCAAGATTTGGGGGCTACCTACGAGCAGTACTTC.

In DNA form, the CDR3 reads TGCAGCGTTGATAAGAACACCGGGGAGCTGTTTTTT. Protein: CSVDKNTGELFF. The chain couples TRBV29-1 to TRBJ2-2, with D unclear. CDR3 length equals 12 residues. From germline, CDR1 is SQVTM and CDR2 ANQGSEA. Trimming stripped 3 bases from V and 1 base from J, with 3 bases between.

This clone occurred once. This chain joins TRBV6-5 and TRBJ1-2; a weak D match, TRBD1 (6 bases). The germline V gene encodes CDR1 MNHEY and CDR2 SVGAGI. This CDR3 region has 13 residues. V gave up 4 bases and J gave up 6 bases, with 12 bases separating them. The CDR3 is CASSLAYRDGYTF. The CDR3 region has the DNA TGTGCCAGCAGTTTAGCCTACAGGGATGGCTACACCTTC.

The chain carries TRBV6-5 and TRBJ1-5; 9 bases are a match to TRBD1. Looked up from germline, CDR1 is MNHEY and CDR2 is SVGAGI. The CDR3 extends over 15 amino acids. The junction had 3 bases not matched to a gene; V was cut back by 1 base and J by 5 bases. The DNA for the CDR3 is TGTGCCAGCAGTTACTTACAGGGGGCCCATCAGCCCCAGCATTTT. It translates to CASSYLQGAHQPQHF.

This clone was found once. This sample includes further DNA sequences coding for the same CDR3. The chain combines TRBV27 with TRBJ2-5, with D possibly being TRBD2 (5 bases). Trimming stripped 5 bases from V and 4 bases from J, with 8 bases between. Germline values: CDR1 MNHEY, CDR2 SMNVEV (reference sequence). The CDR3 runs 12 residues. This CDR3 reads CASSPGGETQYF. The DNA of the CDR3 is TGTGCCAGCAGTCCCGGAGGAGAGACCCAGTACTTC.

The CDR3 sequence: CASSWGLDSYEQYF. The CDR3, as DNA: TGTGCCAGCAGCTGGGGGTTGGACTCCTACGAGCAGTACTTC. The chain is built from TRBV5-8 and TRBJ2-7; D is possibly TRBD1 or TRBD2 (5 bases each). V was trimmed by 3 bases and J by 0 bases, leaving 10 bases between them. This CDR3 has 14 residues. Germline loops: CDR1 SGHTS, CDR2 YDEGEE. Variable domain in full (rest from reference TRBV5-8 and TRBJ2-7): EAGVTQSPTHLIKTRGQQATLRCSPISGHTSVYWYQQALGLGLQFLLWYDEGEERNRGNFPPRFSGRQFPNYSSELNVNALELEDSALYLCASSWGLDSYEQYFGPGTRLTVT.

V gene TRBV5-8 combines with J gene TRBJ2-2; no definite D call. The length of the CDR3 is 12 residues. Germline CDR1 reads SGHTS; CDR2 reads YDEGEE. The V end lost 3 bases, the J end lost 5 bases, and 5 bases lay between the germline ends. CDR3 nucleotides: TGTGCCAGCAGCTACAAGACCGGGGAGCTGTTTTTT. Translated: CASSYKTGELFF.

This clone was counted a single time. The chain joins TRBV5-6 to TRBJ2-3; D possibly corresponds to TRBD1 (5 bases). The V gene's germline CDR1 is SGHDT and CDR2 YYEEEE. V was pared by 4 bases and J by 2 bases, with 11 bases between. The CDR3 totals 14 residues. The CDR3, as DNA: TGTGCCAGCAGCCGAGACAGCCACACAGATACGCAGTATTTT. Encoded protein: CASSRDSHTDTQYF.

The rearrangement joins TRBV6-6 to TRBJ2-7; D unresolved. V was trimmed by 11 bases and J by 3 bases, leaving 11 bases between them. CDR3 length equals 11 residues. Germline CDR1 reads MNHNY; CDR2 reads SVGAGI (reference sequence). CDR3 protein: CAARTDYEQYF. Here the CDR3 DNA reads TGTGCCGCGAGGACCGACTACGAGCAGTACTTC.

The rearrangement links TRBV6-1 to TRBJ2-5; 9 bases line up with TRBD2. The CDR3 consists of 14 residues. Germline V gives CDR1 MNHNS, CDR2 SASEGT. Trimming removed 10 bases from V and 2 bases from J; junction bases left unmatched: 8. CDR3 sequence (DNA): TGTGCCATGGCGGGCGGGAGGGGGCAAGAGACCCAGTACTTC. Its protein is CAMAGGRGQETQYF.

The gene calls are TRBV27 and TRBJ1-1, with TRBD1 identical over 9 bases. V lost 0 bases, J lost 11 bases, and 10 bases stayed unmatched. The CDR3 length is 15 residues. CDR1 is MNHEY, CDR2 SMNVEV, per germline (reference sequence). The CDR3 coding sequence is TGTGCCAGCAGTTTATCGATGGGGACAGGGAACTCCGCTTTCTTT. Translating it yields CASSLSMGTGNSAFF.

The CDR3 nucleotides are TGCGCCAGCAGCCAAGAAAGCGTTTTCCCGTACCAAGAGACCCAGTACTTC. It encodes CASSQESVFPYQETQYF. The rearrangement joins TRBV4-1 to TRBJ2-5; D gene ambiguous. Germline V gene data show CDR1 as MGHRA and CDR2 as YSYEKL. The CDR3 runs 17 residues. Trimming removed 0 bases at V and 0 bases at J, with 14 bases between.